A selection of T cell receptor beta chains follows, all from one sample in a study of blood T cells in healthy people across ages. TCRdb passed the 5' RACE reads through MiXCR, listing each CDR3 protein once. The sample contains 700,000 to 850,000 distinct CDR3 sequences, roughly 50% of which appear only once. The specimen was blood. These receptors all stem from an elderly man in good health. The CDR3 runs from the conserved cysteine through the conserved F or W. D genes are given only for firm matches. Expanded clones get a size class; other rows say once, few or many, or leave the size out.

CDR3: CASREGTGAGRYAYF
DNA: TGTGCCAGCAGAGAAGGGACAGGGGCCGGCAGATACGCGTATTTT
D: TRBD1
J: TRBJ2-3
size: NA
length: 15
V: TRBV2

CDR3: CATSEASGGADTQYF
DNA: TGTGCCACCAGTGAAGCTAGCGGAGGGGCAGATACGCAGTATTTT
D: TRBD2
J: TRBJ2-3
size: NA
length: 15
V: TRBV24-1

CDR3: CASSSLGKTNEKLFF
DNA: TGTGCCAGCAGCTCTTTAGGGAAGACTAATGAAAAACTGTTTTTT
D: NA
J: TRBJ1-4
size: once
length: 15
V: TRBV5-6

CDR3: CASSDILSYEQYF
DNA: TGTGCCAGCAGCGATATTTTATCCTACGAGCAGTACTTC
D: NA
J: TRBJ2-7
size: few
length: 13
V: TRBV7-9

CDR3: CASSVELAGDTDTQYF
DNA: TGTGCCAGCAGCGTAGAACTAGCGGGAGACACAGATACGCAGTATTTT
D: TRBD2
J: TRBJ2-3
size: once
length: 16
V: TRBV9

CDR3: CASAQGGENYGYTF
DNA: TGCGCCAGCGCTCAGGGGGGCGAGAACTATGGCTACACCTTC
D: TRBD1
J: TRBJ1-2
size: NA
length: 14
V: TRBV5-1

CDR3: CASSLAGFGAKETQYF
DNA: TGTGCCAGCAGCTTAGCAGGTTTCGGGGCAAAAGAGACCCAGTACTTC
D: NA
J: TRBJ2-5
size: few
length: 16
V: TRBV7-9

CDR3: CASSLGGVHYGYTF
DNA: TGTGCCAGCAGCTTAGGGGGCGTTCACTATGGCTACACCTTC
D: NA
J: TRBJ1-2
size: NA
length: 14
V: TRBV11-2

CDR3: CSVEAESRVNEQFF
DNA: TGCAGCGTTGAAGCCGAGTCCCGCGTAAATGAGCAGTTCTTC
D: NA
J: TRBJ2-1
size: few
length: 14
V: TRBV29-1

CDR3: CASSQDGTRYSYEQYF
DNA: TGTGCCAGCAGCCAAGATGGGACCAGATACTCCTACGAGCAGTACTTC
D: NA
J: TRBJ2-7
size: NA
length: 16
V: TRBV4-2

CDR3: CASSIMRDTQYF
DNA: TGTGCCAGCAGCATTATGAGGGATACGCAGTATTTT
D: NA
J: TRBJ2-3
size: NA
length: 12
V: TRBV2

CDR3: CASSAHRGGVEQFF
DNA: TGCGCCAGCAGCGCTCACAGGGGCGGAGTTGAGCAGTTCTTC
D: TRBD1
J: TRBJ2-1
size: NA
length: 14
V: TRBV4-1

CDR3: CASSLPGLAAYNEQFF
DNA: TGTGCCAGCAGCCTACCGGGACTAGCGGCCTACAATGAGCAGTTCTTC
D: TRBD2
J: TRBJ2-1
size: NA
length: 16
V: TRBV3-1

CDR3: CASSGQGSLSGANVLTF
DNA: TGTGCCAGCAGTGGACAGGGGTCACTCTCTGGGGCCAACGTCCTGACTTTC
D: TRBD1
J: TRBJ2-6
size: few
length: 17
V: TRBV27

CDR3: CASRPTGAQEETQYF
DNA: TGTGCCAGCAGACCAACAGGGGCCCAAGAAGAGACCCAGTACTTC
D: TRBD1
J: TRBJ2-5
size: NA
length: 15
V: TRBV9

CDR3: CASSSRTDNSPLHF
DNA: TGTGCCAGCAGCTCAAGGACTGATAATTCACCCCTCCACTTT
D: NA
J: TRBJ1-6
size: few
length: 14
V: TRBV7-2

CDR3: CASFTSGSHEQYF
DNA: TGCGCCTCTTTTACCTCAGGGTCTCACGAGCAGTACTTC
D: NA
J: TRBJ2-7
size: once
length: 13
V: TRBV23-1

CDR3: CATSAPGQGTYEQYF
DNA: TGTGCCACCAGTGCTCCGGGACAGGGAACCTACGAGCAGTACTTC
D: TRBD1
J: TRBJ2-7
size: NA
length: 15
V: TRBV24-1

CDR3: CASSYSGSGTYEQFF
DNA: TGTGCCAGCAGTTACTCCGGCTCGGGGACCTATGAGCAGTTCTTC
D: NA
J: TRBJ2-1
size: few
length: 15
V: TRBV6-6

CDR3: CASSFGGFGGPWGQYF
DNA: TGTGCCAGCAGTTTCGGTGGATTTGGAGGGCCGTGGGGGCAGTACTTC
D: NA
J: TRBJ2-5
size: NA
length: 16
V: TRBV28

CDR3: CASTRGWEQYF
DNA: TGTGCCAGCACCAGAGGGTGGGAGCAGTACTTC
D: NA
J: TRBJ2-4
size: NA
length: 11
V: TRBV28

CDR3: CASSLGLGLAGGLSSYEQYF
DNA: TGTGCCAGCAGCTTAGGGCTTGGACTAGCGGGAGGATTAAGCTCCTACGAGCAGTACTTC
D: TRBD2
J: TRBJ2-7
size: few
length: 20
V: TRBV11-1

CDR3: CSARVPGQGLETQYF
DNA: TGCAGTGCTAGGGTTCCGGGACAGGGGTTAGAGACCCAGTACTTC
D: TRBD1
J: TRBJ2-5
size: NA
length: 15
V: TRBV20-1

CDR3: CATSSAQGFPQGYTF
DNA: TGTGCCACCAGCAGTGCACAGGGGTTCCCCCAGGGCTACACCTTC
D: TRBD1
J: TRBJ1-2
size: NA
length: 15
V: TRBV15

CDR3: CASTVSTDTQYF
DNA: TGTGCCAGCACCGTGAGCACAGATACGCAGTATTTT
D: NA
J: TRBJ2-3
size: NA
length: 12
V: TRBV2

CDR3: CASSSNSAYPMSDSYEQYF
DNA: TGTGCCAGCAGCTCGAACAGCGCCTACCCAATGAGTGACTCCTACGAGCAGTACTTC
D: NA
J: TRBJ2-7
size: NA
length: 19
V: TRBV7-9

CDR3: CASSQELASTDTQYF
DNA: TGTGCCAGCAGCCAAGAACTAGCGAGCACAGATACGCAGTATTTT
D: TRBD2
J: TRBJ2-3
size: NA
length: 15
V: TRBV3-1

CDR3: CASSPRDGNNSPLHF
DNA: TGTGCCAGCTCACCGCGGGACGGCAATAATTCACCCCTCCACTTT
D: NA
J: TRBJ1-6
size: few
length: 15
V: TRBV18

CDR3: CSARTSGRGRETQYF
DNA: TGCAGTGCCCGGACTAGCGGCCGGGGCAGAGAGACCCAGTACTTC
D: TRBD2
J: TRBJ2-5
size: NA
length: 15
V: TRBV20-1

CDR3: CASSANMGGTDTQYF
DNA: TGTGCCAGCAGCGCGAACATGGGAGGCACAGATACGCAGTATTTT
D: NA
J: TRBJ2-3
size: few
length: 15
V: TRBV9

CDR3: CASSLVIGTANEQYF
DNA: TGTGCCAGCAGCTTAGTAATAGGGACAGCCAACGAGCAGTACTTC
D: TRBD1
J: TRBJ2-7
size: NA
length: 15
V: TRBV7-2

CDR3: CASSEYWGGELFF
DNA: TGTGCCAGCAGTGAATATTGGGGCGGGGAGCTGTTTTTT
D: NA
J: TRBJ2-2
size: NA
length: 13
V: TRBV6-1

CDR3: CASSPGQGIGKLFF
DNA: TGTGCCAGCAGCCCGGGACAGGGGATCGGAAAACTGTTTTTT
D: TRBD1
J: TRBJ1-4
size: NA
length: 14
V: TRBV7-9

CDR3: CSASFAGVGSPLHF
DNA: TGCAGTGCTAGTTTCGCAGGGGTGGGTTCACCCCTCCACTTT
D: NA
J: TRBJ1-6
size: few
length: 14
V: TRBV20-1

CDR3: CTSSEGQPINSPLHF
DNA: TGCACCAGCAGTGAGGGGCAACCGATTAATTCACCCCTCCACTTT
D: NA
J: TRBJ1-6
size: NA
length: 15
V: TRBV10-1

CDR3: CSARDLWAGYEQYF
DNA: TGCAGTGCTAGAGATCTCTGGGCAGGCTACGAGCAGTACTTC
D: NA
J: TRBJ2-7
size: NA
length: 14
V: TRBV20-1

CDR3: CASSFYDRGRDNEQFF
DNA: TGTGCCAGCAGCTTCTACGACAGGGGGCGAGACAATGAGCAGTTCTTC
D: TRBD1
J: TRBJ2-1
size: few
length: 16
V: TRBV7-8

CDR3: CSARTTMKRTEAFF
DNA: TGCAGTGCTCGGACAACGATGAAACGGACTGAAGCTTTCTTT
D: NA
J: TRBJ1-1
size: NA
length: 14
V: TRBV20-1

CDR3: CASRSTVAPSYEQYF
DNA: TGTGCCAGCAGGTCGACTGTTGCCCCATCCTACGAGCAGTACTTC
D: NA
J: TRBJ2-7
size: few
length: 15
V: TRBV6-5

CDR3: CAIATGTDTDTQYF
DNA: TGTGCCATTGCTACCGGGACAGACACAGATACGCAGTATTTT
D: TRBD1
J: TRBJ2-3
size: few
length: 14
V: TRBV10-3